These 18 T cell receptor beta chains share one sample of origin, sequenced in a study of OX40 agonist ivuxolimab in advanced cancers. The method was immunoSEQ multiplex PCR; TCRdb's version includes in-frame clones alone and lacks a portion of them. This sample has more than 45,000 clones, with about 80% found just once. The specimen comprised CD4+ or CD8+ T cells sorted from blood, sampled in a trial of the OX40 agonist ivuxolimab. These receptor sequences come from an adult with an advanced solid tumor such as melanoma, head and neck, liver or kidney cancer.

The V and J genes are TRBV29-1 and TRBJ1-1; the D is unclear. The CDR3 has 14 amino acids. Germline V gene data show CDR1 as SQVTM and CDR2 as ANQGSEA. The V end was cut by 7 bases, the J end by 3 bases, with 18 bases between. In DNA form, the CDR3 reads TGCAGCGCACCCCTGGAGAGCCGGTACACTGAAGCTTTCTTT. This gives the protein CSAPLESRYTEAFF.

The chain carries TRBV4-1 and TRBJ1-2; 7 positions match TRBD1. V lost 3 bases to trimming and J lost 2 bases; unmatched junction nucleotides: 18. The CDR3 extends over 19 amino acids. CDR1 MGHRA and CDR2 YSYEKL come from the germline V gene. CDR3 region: CASSHLKGGQIVSNYGYTF. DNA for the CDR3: TGCGCCAGCAGCCACCTGAAGGGGGGACAGATCGTTAGCAACTATGGCTACACCTTC.

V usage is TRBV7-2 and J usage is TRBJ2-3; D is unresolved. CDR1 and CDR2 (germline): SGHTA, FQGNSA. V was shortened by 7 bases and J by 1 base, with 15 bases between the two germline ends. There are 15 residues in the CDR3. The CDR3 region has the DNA TGTGCCAGCACCCCCACCTCAGCTCGCACAGATACGCAGTATTTT. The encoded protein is CASTPTSARTDTQYF.

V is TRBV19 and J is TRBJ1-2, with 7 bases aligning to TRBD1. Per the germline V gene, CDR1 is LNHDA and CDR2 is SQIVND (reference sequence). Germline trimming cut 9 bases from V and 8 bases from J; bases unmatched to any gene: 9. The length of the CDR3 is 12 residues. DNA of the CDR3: TGTGCCAGCAAAACAGGGGTCGAAGGCTACACCTTC. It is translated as CASKTGVEGYTF. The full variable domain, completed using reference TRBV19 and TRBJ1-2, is DGGITQSPKYLFRKEGQNVTLSCEQNLNHDAMYWYRQDPGQGLRLIYYSQIVNDFQKGDIAEGYSVSREKKESFPLTVTSAQKNPTAFYLCASKTGVEGYTFGSGTRLTVV.

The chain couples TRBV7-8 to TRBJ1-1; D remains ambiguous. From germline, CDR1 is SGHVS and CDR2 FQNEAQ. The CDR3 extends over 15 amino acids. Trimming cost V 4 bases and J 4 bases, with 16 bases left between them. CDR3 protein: CASSSSSFGGTEAFF. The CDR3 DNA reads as TGTGCCAGCAGCTCGAGTAGCTTCGGAGGCACTGAAGCTTTCTTT.

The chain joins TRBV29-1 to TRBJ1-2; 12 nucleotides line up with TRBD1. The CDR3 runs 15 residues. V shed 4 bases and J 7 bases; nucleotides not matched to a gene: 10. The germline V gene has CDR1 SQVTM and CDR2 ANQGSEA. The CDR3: CSVGSSGQGALGYTF. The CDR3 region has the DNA TGCAGCGTTGGAAGCTCGGGACAGGGGGCGCTTGGCTACACCTTC.

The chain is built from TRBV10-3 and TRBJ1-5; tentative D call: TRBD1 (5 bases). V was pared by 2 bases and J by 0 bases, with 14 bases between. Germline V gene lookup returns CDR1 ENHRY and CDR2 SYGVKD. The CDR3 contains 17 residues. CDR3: CAISEAGGRGSNQPQHF. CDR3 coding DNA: TGTGCCATCAGTGAGGCGGGGGGGAGGGGTAGCAATCAGCCCCAGCATTTT.

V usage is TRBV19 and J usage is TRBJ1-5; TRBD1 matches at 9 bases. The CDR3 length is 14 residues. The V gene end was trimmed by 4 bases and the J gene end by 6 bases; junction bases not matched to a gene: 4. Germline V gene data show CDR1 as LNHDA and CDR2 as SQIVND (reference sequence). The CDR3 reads CASSRTGGLQPQHF. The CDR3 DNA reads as TGTGCCAGTAGTAGAACAGGGGGCCTTCAGCCCCAGCATTTT.

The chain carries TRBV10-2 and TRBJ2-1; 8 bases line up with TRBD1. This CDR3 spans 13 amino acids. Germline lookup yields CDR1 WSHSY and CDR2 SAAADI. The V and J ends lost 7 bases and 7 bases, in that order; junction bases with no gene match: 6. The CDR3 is CASNPTGANEQFF. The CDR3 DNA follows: TGCGCCAGCAACCCGACAGGGGCGAATGAGCAGTTCTTC.

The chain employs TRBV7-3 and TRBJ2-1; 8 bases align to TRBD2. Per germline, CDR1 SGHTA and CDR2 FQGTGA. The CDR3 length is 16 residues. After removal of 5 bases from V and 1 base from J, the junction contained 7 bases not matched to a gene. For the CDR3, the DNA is TGTGCCAGCAGCCCGACTAGCGCTGCTTCCTACAATGAGCAGTTCTTC. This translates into CASSPTSAASYNEQFF.

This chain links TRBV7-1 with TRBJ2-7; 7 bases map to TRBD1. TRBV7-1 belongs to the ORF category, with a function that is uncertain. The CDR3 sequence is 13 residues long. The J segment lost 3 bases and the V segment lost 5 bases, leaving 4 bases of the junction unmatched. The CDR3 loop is CASSPQGNYEQYF. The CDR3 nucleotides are TGTGCCAGCAGCCCACAGGGGAACTACGAGCAGTACTTC.

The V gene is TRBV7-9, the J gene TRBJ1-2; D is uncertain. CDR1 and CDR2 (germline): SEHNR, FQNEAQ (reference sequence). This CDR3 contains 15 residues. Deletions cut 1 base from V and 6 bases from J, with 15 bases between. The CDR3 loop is CASSLEIPGIHGYTF. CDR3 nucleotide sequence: TGTGCCAGCAGCTTAGAGATTCCGGGAATCCATGGCTACACCTTC.

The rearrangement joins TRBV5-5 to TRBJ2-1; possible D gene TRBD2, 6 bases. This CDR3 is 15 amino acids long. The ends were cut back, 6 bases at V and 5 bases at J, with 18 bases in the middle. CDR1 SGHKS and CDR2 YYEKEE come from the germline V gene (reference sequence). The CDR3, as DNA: TGTGCCAGCACCTTTAGAGGGGCGGGGAACAATGAGCAGTTCTTC. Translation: CASTFRGAGNNEQFF.

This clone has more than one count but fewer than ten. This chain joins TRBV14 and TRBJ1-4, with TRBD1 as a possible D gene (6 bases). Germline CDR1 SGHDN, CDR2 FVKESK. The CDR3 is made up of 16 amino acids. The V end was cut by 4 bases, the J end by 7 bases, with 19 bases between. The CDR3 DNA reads TGTGCCAGCAGCCCCTGGGGGCGGACATTTACTGAAAAACTGTTTTTT. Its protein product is CASSPWGRTFTEKLFF.

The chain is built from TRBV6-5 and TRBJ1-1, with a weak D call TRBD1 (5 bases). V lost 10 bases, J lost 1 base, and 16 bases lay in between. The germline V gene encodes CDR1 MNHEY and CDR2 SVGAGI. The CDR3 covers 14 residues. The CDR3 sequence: CATGRGAQNTEAFF. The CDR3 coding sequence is TGTGCCACCGGTCGTGGGGCCCAGAACACTGAAGCTTTCTTT.

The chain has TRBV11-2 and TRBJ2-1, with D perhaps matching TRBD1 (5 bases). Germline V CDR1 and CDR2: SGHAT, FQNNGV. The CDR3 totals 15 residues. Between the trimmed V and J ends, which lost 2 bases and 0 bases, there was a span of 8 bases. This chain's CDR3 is CASSLNTGSYNEQFF. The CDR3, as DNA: TGTGCCAGCAGCTTAAATACAGGCTCCTACAATGAGCAGTTCTTC.

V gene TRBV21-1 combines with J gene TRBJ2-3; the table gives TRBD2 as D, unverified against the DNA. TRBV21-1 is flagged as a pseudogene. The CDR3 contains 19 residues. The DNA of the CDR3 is TGTGCCAGCAGCGAGGAAGGGGATCTAGCGGGAGAGTCCACAGATACGCAGTATTTT. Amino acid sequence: CASSEEGDLAGESTDTQYF.

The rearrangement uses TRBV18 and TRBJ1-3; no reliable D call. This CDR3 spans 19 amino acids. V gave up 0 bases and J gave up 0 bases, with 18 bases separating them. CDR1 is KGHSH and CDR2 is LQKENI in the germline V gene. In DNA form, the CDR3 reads TGTGCCAGCTCACCACCCTTGGGCAGAACATTACTCTCTGGAAACACCATATATTTT. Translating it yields CASSPPLGRTLLSGNTIYF. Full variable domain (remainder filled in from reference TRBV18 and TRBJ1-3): NAGVMQNPRHLVRRRGQEARLRCSPMKGHSHVYWYRQLPEEGLKFMVYLQKENIIDESGMPKERFSAEFPKEGPSILRIQQVVRGDSAAYFCASSPPLGRTLLSGNTIYFGEGSWLTVV.